The entry below describes one T cell receptor (beta chain). Using immunoSEQ multiplex PCR, the repertoire was profiled, and TCRdb retains in-frame clones only, with some absent. The repertoire consists of over 300,000 clones, with roughly 84% occurring once and the leading ten covering under 20%. This sample was taken from a study of shared clonotypes between healthy human individuals. Study-wide background: A couple of women and a few men aged 18 to 49 made up the donors. Three plates each covered CD4 naive and memory; CD8 naive two, CD8 memory one.

Trimming stripped 5 bases from V and 0 bases from J, with 17 bases between. The CDR3 is 16 residues long. Per germline, CDR1 SEHNR and CDR2 FQNEAQ (reference sequence). The receptor's source is a man aged 18 to 29 in good health. The chain is built from TRBV7-9 and TRBJ2-7; D tentatively reads TRBD1 or TRBD2 (5 bases each). Source material: memory CD8+ T cells sorted from blood. The subset here: CD45RO+ cells pooled with CCR7-negative TemRA cells. The CDR3 spells CASSHPRGHPSYEQYF. Written as DNA, the CDR3 is TGTGCCAGCAGCCACCCCCGGGGCCACCCCTCCTACGAGCAGTACTTC.